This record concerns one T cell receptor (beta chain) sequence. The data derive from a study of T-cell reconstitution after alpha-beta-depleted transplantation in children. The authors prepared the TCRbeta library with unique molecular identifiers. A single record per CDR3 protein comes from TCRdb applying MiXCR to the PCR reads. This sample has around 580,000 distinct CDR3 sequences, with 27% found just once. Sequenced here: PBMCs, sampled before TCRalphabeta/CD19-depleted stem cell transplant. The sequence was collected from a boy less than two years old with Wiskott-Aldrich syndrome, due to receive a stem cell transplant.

The DNA for the CDR3 is TGTGCCACCAGTGCCCCTGGCCGATACGAGCAGTACTTC. Its protein is CATSAPGRYEQYF. The chain is built from TRBV24-1 and TRBJ2-7; no reliable D call. The CDR3 extends over 13 amino acids. V lost 5 bases and J lost 4, with 11 bases in between. Per germline, CDR1 KGHDR and CDR2 SFDVKD.